A few counts support the clone carrying this T cell receptor (beta chain). The CDR3 loop spans 15 amino acids. Germline CDR1 SGHVS, CDR2 FQNEAQ. V gave up 3 bases and J gave up 6 bases, with 17 bases separating them. Repertoires were generated with immunoSEQ multiplex PCR, while TCRdb's copy carries only in-frame clones and drops some. The repertoire has some 150,000 clones, 84% of them found once; the top ten carry 9.8%. This entry is derived from a study of blood T cell repertoires in COVID-19. This TCR came from a woman in her fifties or sixties with acute or convalescent COVID-19. Sample: peripheral blood. The chain recombines TRBV7-8 with TRBJ1-2; D may be TRBD1 (6 bases). The CDR3 is CASSLMGGGADGYTF. The CDR3 DNA reads as TGTGCCAGCAGCTTGATGGGAGGGGGGGCGGATGGCTACACCTTC.